This TCR beta chain comes out of a study of blood T cells in healthy people across ages. Study-level points and caveats: Estimates drawn from one million T cells were deemed to understate diversity.

This clonotype was found a few times. Antigen specificity is unknown. The CDR3 runs 17 residues. In germline, CDR1 is MGHRA, CDR2 YSYEKL. The V gene end was trimmed by 4 bases and the J gene end by 0 bases; junction bases not matched to a gene: 12. Combining a sample-barcoded 5' primer with a J-beta primer mix, a second PCR ran for 7 to 11 cycles. A single record per CDR3 protein comes from TCRdb applying MiXCR to the 5' RACE reads. The sample consists of some 860,000 distinct CDR3 sequences, roughly 56% of them appearing once. This sequence was found in a man aged 35 to 55 in good health. The gene calls are TRBV4-1 and TRBJ2-7; 7 nucleotides line up with TRBD1. Sequencing input: blood. CDR3 nucleotides: TGCGCCAGCAGCCCGGGTCACCGGGACAGAAGCTCCTACGAGCAGTACTTC. Its protein is CASSPGHRDRSSYEQYF.